This T cell receptor beta chain was observed in a study of blood T cells in healthy people across ages. Study-wide findings and caveats: Greater diversity and more naive CD4+ cells were seen in long-lived donors than in aged donors.

Every sample yielded at least 6.5 million isolated PBMCs. Each sample yielded at least 6 micrograms of PBMC total RNA. The authors ran a second PCR of roughly 6 to 12 cycles using a sample-barcoded 5' primer and a J-beta primer mix. TCRdb analysed the 5' RACE reads with MiXCR anew, one entry per CDR3 protein. The sample includes about 1.6 million distinct CDR3 sequences, almost 35% of them seen just once. This clonotype was seen a few times. No antigen is known for it. This receptor was obtained from a woman aged 25 to 39 in good health. Sequencing was performed on blood.

The DNA for the CDR3 is TGCAGCGTTGGAAGGGAGTCTGATACGCAGTATTTT. Encoded protein: CSVGRESDTQYF. The rearrangement uses TRBV29-1 and TRBJ2-3; D might be TRBD2 (5 bases). This CDR3 has 12 residues. The germline gives CDR1 SQVTM, CDR2 ANQGSEA. V was pared by 4 bases and J by 6 bases, with 11 bases between.